Listed below are T cell receptor beta chains from one sample, sequenced in a study of T cell responses to AZD1222 COVID-19 vaccine. TCRdb keeps only in-frame clones here, not all; method: immunoSEQ multiplex PCR. The sample lists 130,000 to 150,000 clones; around 88% were seen once. Sequencing used peripheral blood, obtained on day 0 of AZD1222 vaccination. The receptor set was obtained from an adult in good health. CDR3s include the opening cysteine and the closing phenylalanine or tryptophan. Fields, in order: V gene, J gene, CDR3 protein.

TRBV6-5	TRBJ2-4	CASSRVREAKNIQYF
TRBV28	TRBJ2-5	CASSLAGERETQYF
TRBV27	TRBJ1-2	CASSPGQGTYGYTF
TRBV30	TRBJ1-1	CAWGDTGTEAFF
TRBV11-3	TRBJ2-3	CASSLRLAGVTDTQYF
TRBV28	TRBJ1-1	CASSIKVENTEAFF
TRBV6-5	TRBJ2-7	CASSPDREHEQYF
TRBV5-6	TRBJ1-1	CASSRRPRDTEAFF
TRBV6-5	TRBJ1-5	CASSNVGVGQPQHF
TRBV29-1	TRBJ2-7	CGIASGAYEQYF
TRBV5-1	TRBJ1-2	CASSPGGGQKKLYYGYTF
TRBV21-1	TRBJ2-7	CASYKGQGASYEQYF
TRBV9	TRBJ1-1	CASSGDRPFF
TRBV7-2	TRBJ2-5	CASNPSGGETQYF
TRBV19	TRBJ2-3	CASSIGGLIMDTQYF